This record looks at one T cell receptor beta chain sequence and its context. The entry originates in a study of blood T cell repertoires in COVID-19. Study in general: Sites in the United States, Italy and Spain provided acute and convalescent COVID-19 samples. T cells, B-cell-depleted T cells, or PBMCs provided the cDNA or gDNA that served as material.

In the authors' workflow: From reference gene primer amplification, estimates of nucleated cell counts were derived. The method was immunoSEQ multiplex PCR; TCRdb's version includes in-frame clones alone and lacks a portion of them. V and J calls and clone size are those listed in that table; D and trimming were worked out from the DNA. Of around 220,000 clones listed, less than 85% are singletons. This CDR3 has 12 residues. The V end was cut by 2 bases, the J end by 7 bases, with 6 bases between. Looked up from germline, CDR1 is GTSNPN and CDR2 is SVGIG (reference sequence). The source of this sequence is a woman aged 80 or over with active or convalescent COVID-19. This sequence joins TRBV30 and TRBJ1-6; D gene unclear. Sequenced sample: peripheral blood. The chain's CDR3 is CAWSRRNSPLHF. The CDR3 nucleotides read TGTGCCTGGAGTAGGCGGAATTCACCCCTCCACTTT.